The present T cell receptor beta chain was sequenced within a study of blood T cell repertoires in COVID-19. Study in general: Some COVID-19 samples were acute and others convalescent; all came from the United States, Italy and Spain.

Method: immunoSEQ multiplex PCR; TCRdb's copy keeps in-frame clones and lacks some. The sample holds more than 45,000 clones, about nine tenths seen once. The germline V gene encodes CDR1 MNHEY and CDR2 SMNVEV (reference sequence). The CDR3 is made up of 12 amino acids. V lost 6 bases, J lost 6 bases, and 11 bases lay in between. The chain carries TRBV27 and TRBJ1-2; a possible D gene is TRBD1 (6 bases). Sequencing used peripheral blood. The sequence was obtained from a man in his sixties with acute or convalescent COVID-19. CDR3 residues: CASSLGGHGYTF. The CDR3 DNA follows: TGTGCCAGCAGCCTCGGGGGGCATGGCTACACCTTC.